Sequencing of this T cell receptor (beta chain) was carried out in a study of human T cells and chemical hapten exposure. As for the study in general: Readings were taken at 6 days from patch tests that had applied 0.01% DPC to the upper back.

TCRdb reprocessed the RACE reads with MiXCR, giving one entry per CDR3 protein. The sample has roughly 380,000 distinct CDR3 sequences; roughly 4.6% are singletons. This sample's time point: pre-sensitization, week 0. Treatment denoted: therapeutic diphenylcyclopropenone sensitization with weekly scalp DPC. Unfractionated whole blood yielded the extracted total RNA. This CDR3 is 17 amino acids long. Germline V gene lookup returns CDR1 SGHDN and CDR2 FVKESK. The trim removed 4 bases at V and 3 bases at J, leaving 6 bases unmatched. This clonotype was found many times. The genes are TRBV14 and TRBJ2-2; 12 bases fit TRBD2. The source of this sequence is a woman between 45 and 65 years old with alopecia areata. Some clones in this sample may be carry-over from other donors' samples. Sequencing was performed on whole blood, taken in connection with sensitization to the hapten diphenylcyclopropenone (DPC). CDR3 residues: CASSPPRLAGDTGELFF. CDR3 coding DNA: TGTGCCAGCAGCCCGCCCCGACTAGCGGGGGACACCGGGGAGCTGTTTTTT.